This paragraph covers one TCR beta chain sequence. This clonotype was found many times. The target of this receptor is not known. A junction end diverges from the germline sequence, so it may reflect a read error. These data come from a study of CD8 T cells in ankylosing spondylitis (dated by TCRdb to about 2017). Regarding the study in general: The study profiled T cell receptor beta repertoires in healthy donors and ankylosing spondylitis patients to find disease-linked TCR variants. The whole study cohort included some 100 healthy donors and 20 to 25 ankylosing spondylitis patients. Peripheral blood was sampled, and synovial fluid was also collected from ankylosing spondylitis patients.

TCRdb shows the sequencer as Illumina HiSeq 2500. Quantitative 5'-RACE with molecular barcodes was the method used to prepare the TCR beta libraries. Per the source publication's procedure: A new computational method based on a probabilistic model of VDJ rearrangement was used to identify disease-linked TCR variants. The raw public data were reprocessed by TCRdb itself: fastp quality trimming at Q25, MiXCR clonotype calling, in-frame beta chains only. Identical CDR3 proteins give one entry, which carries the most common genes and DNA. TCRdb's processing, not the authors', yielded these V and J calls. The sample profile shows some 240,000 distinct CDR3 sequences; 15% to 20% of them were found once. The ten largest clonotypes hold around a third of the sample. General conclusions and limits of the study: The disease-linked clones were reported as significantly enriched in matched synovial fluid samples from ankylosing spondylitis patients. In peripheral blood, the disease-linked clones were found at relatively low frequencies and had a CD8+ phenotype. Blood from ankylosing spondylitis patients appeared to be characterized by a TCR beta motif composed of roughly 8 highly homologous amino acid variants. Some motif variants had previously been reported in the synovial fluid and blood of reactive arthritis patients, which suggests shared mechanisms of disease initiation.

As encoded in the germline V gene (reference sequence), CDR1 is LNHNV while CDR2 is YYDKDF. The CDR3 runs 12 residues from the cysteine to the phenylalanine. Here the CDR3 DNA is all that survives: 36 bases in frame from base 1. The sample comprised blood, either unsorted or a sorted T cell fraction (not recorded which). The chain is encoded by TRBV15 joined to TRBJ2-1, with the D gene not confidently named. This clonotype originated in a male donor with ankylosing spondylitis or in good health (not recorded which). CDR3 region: CATSRGPYDSVF. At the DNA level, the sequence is TGTGCCACCAGCAGAGGCCCCTATGATTCTGTCTTC.